This TCR beta chain was sequenced for a study of blood T cell repertoires in COVID-19. At the level of the study: PBMCs, B-cell-depleted T cells, or T cells were the source of the cDNA or gDNA that made up the material.

Source study methods: Estimates of nucleated cell counts were drawn from the amplification of reference gene primers. Libraries were prepared by immunoSEQ multiplex PCR; TCRdb keeps only in-frame clonotypes and omits some of them. That table gives V, J and clone size, and the DNA gave D and trimming. The data show about 280,000 clones, roughly nine tenths seen once. Trimming took 1 base from V and 0 from J, leaving 10 bases between them. CDR3 length equals 15 residues. Per germline, CDR1 SEHNR and CDR2 FQNEAQ (reference sequence). The TCR originated in a man aged 45 to 65 with acute or convalescent COVID-19. The sequenced sample consisted of peripheral blood. The V and J genes are TRBV7-9 and TRBJ2-7; perhaps TRBD2 as D (6 bases). CDR3 sequence reads: CASSLEWTNSYEQYF. CDR3 DNA: TGTGCCAGCAGCTTAGAGTGGACTAACTCCTACGAGCAGTACTTC.